This TCR beta chain is drawn from a study of CD8+CD57+ T cells in acquired aplastic anemia. For CDR3 and TCR beta VDJ profiling, genomic DNA was the template used. TCRdb re-analysed the reads in MiXCR, keeping a single row per CDR3 protein. This sample yields 150,000 to 200,000 distinct CDR3 sequences, of which around 52% are seen a single time; 30% to 40% belongs to the top ten. Trimming stripped 1 base from V and 5 bases from J, with 14 bases between. This CDR3 comprises 16 residues. Germline loops: CDR1 MGHRA, CDR2 YSYEKL. Sequenced patients had shown CD8+CD57+ cell expansion by flow cytometry. No therapy was given to patients before blood sampling.

This TCR was sampled from a human donor with aplastic anemia. The chain employs TRBV4-1 and TRBJ2-2; D gene unclear. Material for sequencing was sorted CD4+, CD8+, or CD8+CD57+ T cells (not recorded which) from PBMCs. CDR3 nucleotide sequence: TGCGCCAGCAGCCAAGTGGATATGGGCCTGACCGGGGAGCTGTTTTTT. Amino acid sequence: CASSQVDMGLTGELFF.